The 5 T cell receptor beta chains below all came from one sample that was sequenced in a study of cytomegalovirus exposure and HLA in healthy donors (dated by TCRdb to about 2017). Library preparation used the immunoSEQ multiplex PCR assay. The multiplex PCR relied on a mix of 60 forward primers for TCR Vbeta segments and 13 reverse primers for TCR Jbeta segments. In TCRdb, the immuneACCESS table is reduced to in-frame sequences with V and J assigned. These tables do not hold every clone; where another copy was compared, an unresolved V gene accounts for under half, and the others remain unexplained. The table kept for this sample lists about 77,000 clones. The leading ten clones occupy approximately 14% of the sample. The sequencing sample was made of PBMCs. The receptors were gathered from a man aged 50 to 59 in good health and CMV-seropositive.

The gene calls are TRBV2 and TRBJ1-1; TRBD1 is a possible D gene (5 bases). This CDR3 is 12 amino acids long. The V gene's germline CDR1 is SNHLY and CDR2 FYNNEI. V lost 5 bases and J 10 bases, leaving 14 bases between the germline ends. The CDR3 loop reads CASSFNRIGAFF. CDR3 nucleotides: TGTGCCAGCAGTTTTAACAGGATCGGAGCTTTCTTT. Based on the CDR3 plus reference TRBV2 and TRBJ1-1, the full variable domain is EPEVTQTPSHQVTQMGQEVILRCVPISNHLYFYWYRQILGQKVEFLVSFYNNEISEKSEIFDDQFSVERPDGSNFTLKIRSTKLEDSAMYFCASSFNRIGAFFGQGTRLTVV.

V usage is TRBV6-1 and J usage is TRBJ2-7, with 8 bases fitting TRBD2. The CDR3 is made up of 14 amino acids. Germline-derived CDR1 and CDR2 are MNHNS and SASEGT. Trimming at V came to 5 bases and at J to 5 bases, leaving 8 bases not matched to a gene. CDR3 amino acids: CASSPAGGPHEQYF. CDR3 DNA sequence: TGTGCCAGCAGTCCGGCGGGGGGCCCCCACGAGCAGTACTTC.

The rearrangement uses TRBV5-1 and TRBJ1-1; 9 bases agree with TRBD1. V shed 4 bases, J shed 0 bases, and the junction held 10 bases outside the gene matches. The germline V gene encodes CDR1 SGHRS and CDR2 YFSETQ. The CDR3 totals 17 residues. Here the CDR3 DNA reads TGCGCCAGCAGCCTCTACGACAGGGGGGCCATGAACACTGAAGCTTTCTTT. Translated, it gives CASSLYDRGAMNTEAFF.

The CDR3 DNA follows: TGTGCCAGCAGCTTCGGGACAGGGGGGATCAATGAGCAGTTCTTC. Protein: CASSFGTGGINEQFF. This chain joins TRBV9 and TRBJ2-1, with 11 positions matching TRBD1. The germline CDR1 and CDR2 sequences are SGDLS and YYNGEE. This CDR3 is built from 15 residues. V gave up 4 bases and J gave up 6 bases; unmatched junction bases: 6.

This chain links TRBV7-2 with TRBJ2-2; 7 nucleotides line up with TRBD2. Germline CDR1 is SGHTA and CDR2 is FQGNSA. The CDR3 is 15 residues long. V dropped 1 base and J dropped 6; count of bases not matched to a gene: 5. CDR3 sequence: CASSLVSGLAGELFF. The CDR3 DNA follows: TGTGCCAGCAGCTTAGTTTCCGGACTAGCCGGGGAGCTGTTTTTT.